Each of the 27 T cell receptor beta chains below was sequenced from the same sample in a study of post-analysis software for immune sequencing data. Antigen specificity for these receptors is unknown. Unique molecular identifiers were present in the TCR beta cDNA libraries. TCRdb reprocessed the PCR reads via MiXCR and lists one record per CDR3 protein. The sample carries around 440,000 distinct CDR3 sequences, under 55% recorded once. Study-level points and caveats: In patients, TRBV5-6, TRBV5-1 and TRBV20-1 belonged to four or five TRBV segments found more frequently than in controls.

The sequencing sample was made of blood. These receptors all come from a girl aged 10 to 17 with multiple sclerosis.

This chain links TRBV20-1 with TRBJ1-1; D is uncertain. Trimming took off 5 bases at V and 6 bases at J, with 13 bases between the two ends. The germline CDR1 and CDR2 sequences are DFQATT and SNEGSKA (reference sequence). This CDR3 is 12 amino acids long. CDR3 DNA sequence: TGCAGTGCTTTCAATAAACCGGCTGAAGCTTTCTTT. Protein sequence: CSAFNKPAEAFF.

This clonotype came up a few times. The chain links TRBV24-1 to TRBJ1-2; 8 positions agree with TRBD1. Unmatched junction bases numbered 3, after V lost 3 bases and J lost 4 bases. Looked up from germline, CDR1 is KGHDR and CDR2 is SFDVKD. The CDR3 sequence is 14 residues long. The CDR3 DNA sequence: TGTGCCACCAGTGATCCCGACAGGGGCTATGGCTACACCTTC. Its translation is CATSDPDRGYGYTF.

The genes are TRBV30 and TRBJ1-5, with no clear D. Trimming cost V 2 bases and J 0 bases, with 5 bases left between them. Germline V gene lookup returns CDR1 GTSNPN and CDR2 SVGIG (reference sequence). CDR3 length: 13 residues. CDR3 sequence reads: CAWSPISNQPQHF. DNA for the CDR3: TGTGCCTGGAGTCCGATTAGCAATCAGCCCCAGCATTTT.

This clonotype has just a few counts. The chain employs TRBV7-2 and TRBJ1-2; 8 positions agree with TRBD1. J was trimmed by 5 bases and V by 4 bases; bases with no gene match: 15. The CDR3 totals 17 residues. The germline CDR1 and CDR2 sequences are SGHTA and FQGNSA. For the CDR3, the DNA is TGTGCCAGCAGCTCGGCCACCGCAGGGGGCGCCCCTTATGGCTACACCTTC. As protein: CASSSATAGGAPYGYTF.

This chain uses TRBV24-1 with TRBJ2-7; D uncertain. The J call may be faulty, since TRBJ2-5 better matches the DNA end. The germline V gene has CDR1 KGHDR and CDR2 SFDVKD. The CDR3 is 14 amino acids. The CDR3 nucleotides read TGTGCCACCAGTGGAAAAAATCTCCAAGAGACCCAGTACTTC. Its translation: CATSGKNLQETQYF.

The V call is TRBV6-6, the J call TRBJ2-5; the D gene is possibly TRBD2 (5 bases). The end of the DNA aligns better with TRBJ2-7, so the J call may be wrong. Germline CDR1 and CDR2: MNHNY and SVGAGI (reference sequence). The CDR3 loop spans 13 amino acids. The CDR3 region is CASKEAAATEQYF. DNA of the CDR3: TGTGCCAGCAAAGAGGCAGCGGCGACCGAGCAGTACTTC.

V is TRBV5-1 and J is TRBJ2-1; weak D call: TRBD2 (5 bases). Trimming took off 0 bases at V and 3 bases at J, with 10 bases between the two ends. The CDR3 covers 15 residues. The germline gives CDR1 SGHRS, CDR2 YFSETQ. The CDR3, as DNA: TGCGCCAGCAGCTTGGGCCCAGCGGACTACAATGAGCAGTTCTTC. Translating it yields CASSLGPADYNEQFF.

V usage is TRBV5-1 and J usage is TRBJ1-5; D is uncertain. This CDR3 is 13 amino acids long. Germline assignment: CDR1 SGHRS and CDR2 YFSETQ. Trimming removed 2 bases from V and 8 bases from J, with 11 bases in between. Here the CDR3 reads CASSFEGEKPQHF. In DNA form, the CDR3 reads TGCGCCAGCAGCTTTGAAGGAGAAAAGCCCCAGCATTTT.

V and J are TRBV4-2 and TRBJ2-5; D not resolved. Germline-derived CDR1 and CDR2 are LGHNA and YNFKEQ. The CDR3 has 15 residues. The V end lost 0 bases, the J end lost 5 bases, and 13 bases lay between the germline ends. CDR3 sequence: CASSQDEVLQETQYF. CDR3 DNA: TGTGCCAGCAGCCAAGACGAAGTCCTCCAGGAGACCCAGTACTTC.

CDR3 sequence: CASSLSGGIREQFF. The CDR3 nucleotides read TGTGCCAGCAGCCTTAGCGGGGGAATCCGTGAGCAGTTCTTC. This chain links TRBV12-3 or TRBV12-4 with TRBJ2-1; TRBD2 aligns across 9 bases. The CDR3 consists of 14 residues. Trimming removed 6 bases from V and 9 bases from J; junction bases left unmatched: 9.

This clonotype has only a few counts. The rearrangement joins TRBV6-5 to TRBJ2-1; D call uncertain. Germline CDR1 and CDR2: MNHEY and SVGAGI. Trimming took off 5 bases at V and 7 bases at J, with 6 bases between the two ends. This CDR3 contains 11 residues. CDR3 in amino acids: CASSRMNEQFF. The CDR3 nucleotides read TGTGCCAGCAGTAGAATGAATGAGCAGTTCTTC.

This clonotype was seen repeatedly, ten times or more. The chain employs TRBV10-2 and TRBJ2-3, with a tentative D call TRBD2 (5 bases). The CDR3 length is 15 residues. The ends were cut back, 7 bases at V and 2 bases at J, with 16 bases in the middle. Germline V gene sequence: CDR1 WSHSY, CDR2 SAAADI. CDR3 coding DNA: TGCGCCAGCAAACACGGGATAGCCGACACAGATACGCAGTATTTT. Translation: CASKHGIADTDTQYF.

This clonotype showed up just a few times. V is TRBV29-1 and J is TRBJ2-1, with TRBD2 matching 10 bases. The V and J ends lost 4 bases and 8 bases, in that order; junction bases with no gene match: 8. This CDR3 has 14 amino acids. Germline V CDR1 and CDR2: SQVTM, ANQGSEA. CDR3 DNA: TGCAGCGTTGGGTCTAGCGGGAGTGGATATGAGCAGTTCTTC. The encoded protein is CSVGSSGSGYEQFF.

The chain combines TRBV28 with TRBJ2-3; 11 positions match TRBD1. The CDR3 has 15 amino acids. The ends lost 8 bases at V and 5 bases at J; junction bases unmatched: 9. Per germline, CDR1 MDHEN and CDR2 SYDVKM. For the CDR3, the DNA is TGTGCCAGCGTTTCTGGACAGGGGGCAAGAGATACGCAGTATTTT. Amino acid sequence: CASVSGQGARDTQYF.

The V gene is TRBV7-2, the J gene TRBJ2-1, with D possibly being TRBD2 (6 bases). The CDR3 covers 15 residues. The germline V gene has CDR1 SGHTA and CDR2 FQGNSA. The V gene lost 4 bases and the J gene lost 3 bases, with 13 bases spanning the gap. In DNA form, the CDR3 reads TGTGCCAGCAGCTATACGTCGCGGGACTACAATGAGCAGTTCTTC. Its translation is CASSYTSRDYNEQFF.

This clonotype came up a few times. The V and J genes are TRBV7-2 and TRBJ2-3, with no clear D. The length of the CDR3 is 15 residues. Germline assignment: CDR1 SGHTA and CDR2 FQGNSA. With 1 base removed from V and 0 bases from J, the gap between germline ends came to 8 bases. CDR3 residues: CASSLVVGSTDTQYF. CDR3 coding DNA: TGTGCCAGCAGCTTAGTAGTGGGAAGCACAGATACGCAGTATTTT.

The chain uses TRBV7-3 and TRBJ2-1; D possibly corresponds to TRBD2 (5 bases). Germline loops: CDR1 SGHTA, CDR2 FQGTGA. V was cut by 0 bases and J by 0 bases, with 12 bases left in between. The CDR3 is 17 residues long. The CDR3 nucleotides are TGTGCCAGCAGCTTAACGATGAGGGAGAGCTCCTACAATGAGCAGTTCTTC. Its translation: CASSLTMRESSYNEQFF.

CDR3: CASSLSTGGIGTQYF. The CDR3 DNA reads as TGTGCCAGCAGTTTATCGACAGGGGGCATAGGGACCCAGTACTTC. The gene calls are TRBV27 and TRBJ2-7; 10 bases match TRBD1. The J call could be wrong; TRBJ2-5 is a better fit for the DNA end. Germline CDR1 is MNHEY and CDR2 is SMNVEV (reference sequence). CDR3 length equals 15 residues.

This clonotype has only a few counts. This chain links TRBV7-2 with TRBJ1-5; 9 bases map to TRBD1. V lost 4 bases and J lost 5; bases outside the gene matches: 3. Per germline, CDR1 SGHTA and CDR2 FQGNSA. This CDR3 is 14 amino acids long. The CDR3 DNA sequence: TGTGCCAGCAGCTCGGGACAGGGATATCAGCCCCAGCATTTT. Translation: CASSSGQGYQPQHF.

This rearrangement joins TRBV6-1 to TRBJ2-1; D tentatively reads TRBD1 or TRBD2 (5 bases each). Germline V gives CDR1 MNHNS, CDR2 SASEGT. Trimming took 5 bases from V and 0 from J, leaving 14 bases between them. The CDR3 sequence is 16 residues long. CDR3 sequence (DNA): TGTGCCAGCAGTCCCCGGGACGGTAGCTCCTACAATGAGCAGTTCTTC. Translated, it gives CASSPRDGSSYNEQFF.

The V call is TRBV6-2 or TRBV6-3, the J call TRBJ1-2, with D uncertain. This CDR3 is built from 12 residues. CDR1 MNHEY and CDR2 SVGEGT come from the germline V gene. Trimming pared 3 bases from V and 4 bases from J, leaving 6 bases between. The DNA for the CDR3 is TGTGCCAGCAGTTATGGTCGCTATGGCTACACCTTC. Its translation: CASSYGRYGYTF.

The chain uses TRBV29-1 and TRBJ2-3; 12 bases map to TRBD2. This CDR3 contains 16 residues. The germline gives CDR1 SQVTM, CDR2 ANQGSEA. Losses at the gene ends were 8 bases for V and 5 bases for J; bases not matched to a gene: 14. Here the CDR3 DNA reads TGCAGCTTTGTTAGACTTCTAGCGGGAGGGGAAGATACGCAGTATTTT. Encoded protein: CSFVRLLAGGEDTQYF.

V usage is TRBV4-3 and J usage is TRBJ2-6; 10 bases are shared with TRBD2. Germline CDR1 and CDR2: LGHNA and YSLEER. The CDR3 extends over 20 amino acids. The J segment lost 0 bases and the V segment lost 0 bases, leaving 8 bases of the junction unmatched. As DNA, the CDR3 is TGCGCCAGCAGCCAAGAAGCACTAGCGGGGAGGGTCTCTGGGGCCAACGTCCTGACTTTC. It translates to CASSQEALAGRVSGANVLTF.

This chain joins TRBV7-9 and TRBJ2-7; D unclear. The V end was cut by 6 bases, the J end by 4 bases, with 16 bases between. CDR3 length: 14 residues. CDR1 and CDR2 (germline): SEHNR, FQNEAQ (reference sequence). Here the CDR3 reads CASSYVGRQYEQYF. CDR3 sequence (DNA): TGTGCCAGCAGTTACGTGGGCCGACAATACGAGCAGTACTTC.

This chain uses TRBV4-2 with TRBJ2-1; TRBD2 matches at 7 bases. Germline values: CDR1 LGHNA, CDR2 YNFKEQ. V shed 0 bases, J shed 6 bases, and the junction held 11 bases outside the gene matches. CDR3 length: 17 residues. The CDR3 DNA reads TGTGCCAGCAGCCAAGAAGGAGGCGGGAGCCCAAGCAATGAGCAGTTCTTC. It encodes CASSQEGGGSPSNEQFF.

This chain joins TRBV12-3 or TRBV12-4 and TRBJ2-1; 11 nucleotides align to TRBD2. J was trimmed by 3 bases and V by 4 bases; bases with no gene match: 5. There are 16 residues in the CDR3. The CDR3 bases are TGTGCCAGCAGTTCCGGGACTAGCGGAGACTACAATGAGCAGTTCTTC. Residues: CASSSGTSGDYNEQFF.

The chain carries TRBV15 and TRBJ2-2; a possible D gene is TRBD1 (6 bases). CDR3 size: 15 residues. From germline, CDR1 is LNHNV and CDR2 YYDKDF (reference sequence). The V gene lost 0 bases and the J gene lost 5 bases, with 10 bases spanning the gap. The CDR3 region is CATSRDYRVTGELFF. The CDR3 bases are TGTGCCACCAGCAGAGATTACAGGGTTACCGGGGAGCTGTTTTTT. Looking up the rest from reference TRBV15 and TRBJ2-2 gives the full variable domain: DAMVIQNPRYQVTQFGKPVTLSCSQTLNHNVMYWYQQKSSQAPKLLFHYYDKDFNNEADTPDNFQSRRPNTSFCFLDIRSPGLGDTAMYLCATSRDYRVTGELFFGEGSRLTVL.